One T cell receptor beta chain is described in this entry. These data belong to a study of blood T cell repertoires in COVID-19. The table came from immunoSEQ multiplex PCR; TCRdb's copy has only in-frame clones and leaves some out. The table includes 330,000 or so clones, 80% to 90% detected once. Trimming took off 5 bases at V and 4 bases at J, with 17 bases between the two ends. This CDR3 region has 16 residues. CDR1 is SGHVS, CDR2 FQNEAQ, per germline. The receptor was derived from a man aged 40-49 years in a cohort exposed to, infected with or recovered from COVID-19 (not recorded which). Sequenced sample: PBMCs or T cells enriched from blood (not recorded which). The chain has TRBV7-8 and TRBJ1-4; D gene ambiguous. The CDR3 protein is CASSEPDGRHNEKLFF. CDR3 in DNA: TGTGCCAGCAGCGAACCTGACGGCCGACATAATGAAAAACTGTTTTTT. Using reference TRBV7-8 and TRBJ1-4 for the parts outside the CDR3, the full variable domain is GAGVSQSPRYKVAKRGQDVALRCDPISGHVSLFWYQQALGQGPEFLTYFQNEAQLDKSGLPSDRFFAERPEGSVSTLKIQRTQQEDSAVYLCASSEPDGRHNEKLFFGSGTQLSVL.